This T cell receptor beta chain was identified during a study of blood T cell repertoires in COVID-19. Study-wide context: Spain, Italy and the United States supplied samples that represented acute and convalescent COVID-19.

V lost 4 bases to trimming and J lost 1 base; unmatched junction nucleotides: 2. Germline CDR1 and CDR2: SGHNT and YYREEE (reference sequence). CDR3 size: 15 residues. All enrollees were roughly 18 to 100 years old and from roughly 22 US areas. Allocation to cohorts depended on clinical history reported by the participants. Using immunoSEQ multiplex PCR, the repertoire was profiled, and TCRdb retains in-frame clones only, with some absent. The sample includes 200,000 or so clones, 83% of them seen just once. The TCR comes from a woman between 45 and 65 years old who had been exposed to COVID-19. The chain employs TRBV5-4 and TRBJ2-6, with TRBD2 matching 7 bases. Input material: PBMCs or T cells enriched from blood (not recorded which). The CDR3 loop reads CASSRAGSGANVLTF. CDR3 bases: TGTGCCAGCAGCCGAGCGGGATCTGGGGCCAACGTCCTGACTTTC. The whole variable domain, filled in from reference TRBV5-4 and TRBJ2-6, reads ETGVTQSPTHLIKTRGQQVTLRCSSQSGHNTVSWYQQALGQGPQFIFQYYREEENGRGNFPPRFSGLQFPNYSSELNVNALELDDSALYLCASSRAGSGANVLTFGAGSRLTVL.